This T cell receptor beta chain was retrieved from a study of Ad26.COV2.S vaccination and SARS-CoV-2 variants. Across the whole study: Doses of Ad26.COV2.S were injected into muscle once or twice, 56 days apart.

Indicated treatment: some 19 received Ad26.COV2.S at low or high dose, single or two shots; about 5 received placebo; per-sample allocation not given. Following the first vaccine or placebo injection, samples were taken on day 63. Donation was by an adult aged 18-55 years who was in Boston. A remark on this clone: Its matching antigen is unknown.

Trimming at V came to 7 bases and at J to 10 bases, leaving 2 bases not matched to a gene. The CDR3 totals 10 residues. Germline loops: CDR1 DFQATT, CDR2 SNEGSKA (reference sequence). Profiling relied on immunoSEQ multiplex PCR, and the TCRdb table lists in-frame clones only, not all of them. Here the sample spans some 390,000 clones, approximately 86% being singletons. General observations from the study: Individuals receiving vaccine had higher spike-specific TCR breadth than placebo recipients did.

This chain joins TRBV20-1 and TRBJ2-1, with 9 positions matching TRBD2. The sequence derives from a person aged 18-60 years who received the Ad26.COV2.S COVID-19 vaccine or a placebo. The source was peripheral blood, collected in a trial of Ad26.COV2.S vaccine versus placebo. This CDR3 is CSVLAGEQFF. CDR3 nucleotide sequence: TGCAGTGTTCTAGCGGGGGAGCAGTTCTTC.